The present entry profiles one T cell receptor (beta chain) with its context. Its antigen target is currently unknown. One base away there is no much larger clone; base qualities are not given. The data belong to a study of vaccination and CD4 T cells after COVID-19 (dated by TCRdb to the early 2020s). Broadly, across the study: In the convalescent cohort there were six males and four females, among whom were two Hispanic individuals, seven Caucasians, two Asians and one multiracial person. Two doses of either the Pfizer-BioNTech BNT162b2 vaccine (n=8) or the Moderna mRNA-1273 vaccine (n=2) were administered to participants. Post-COVID blood samples were collected from convalescent patients a median of about 92 days after diagnosis, with a range of about 30 to 170 days. Post-vaccine blood samples were obtained a median of approximately 70 days after the second vaccine dose, with a range of about 13 to 250 days. Culture stimuli were overlapping spike peptide pools from SARS-CoV-2 and from the common cold coronaviruses HCoV-NL63, HCoV-OC43 and HCoV-229E. As controls, cultures received a CEFX viral epitope pool (the positive control), an HIV-1 Nef peptide pool (the negative control), or no peptide at all. The spike-specific CD4+ TCR repertoire was compared before and after mRNA vaccination in approximately ten COVID-19 convalescent patients and a few infection-naive healthy vaccine recipients.

The sample's treatment or condition label, in plain terms: approximately nine-day PBMC culture with coronavirus spike peptide pools or control peptides (ViraFEST assay). The ViraFEST assay was used in the study, in which antigen-specific T cells were expanded with peptide pools and expanded clonotypes were subsequently identified by TCR sequencing. Negative nucleocapsid antibody tests before and after vaccination confirmed that the healthy vaccine recipients had no prior SARS-CoV-2 infection. Each well held 2 million or so PBMCs cultured in IMDM containing about 5% human AB serum and approximately 9.8 IU/ml IL-2, with about 10 ug/ml peptide pools added. Half of the culture medium was replaced with fresh IL-2-containing medium on days 3 and 7. After approximately eleven days of culture, CD4+ T cells were isolated by negative selection using the EasySep CD4+ T cell isolation kit. PBMCs were separated from whole blood using Ficoll-Paque Plus gradient centrifugation and then either used fresh or cryopreserved at -140C. In general, triplicate wells were set up for every culture condition.

The library was produced with PCR. TCR sequencing of DNA from cultured CD4+ T cells used the Oncomine TCR Beta short-read assay at the Johns Hopkins FTIC core. Genomic DNA was extracted from the cultured CD4+ T cells with the QIAamp micro DNA kit. Oncomine TCR Beta libraries from cultured CD4+ T cells were pooled with unique dual indexes and sequenced on an Illumina iSeq 100. The source study handled its data this way. Non-productive sequences were removed, and CDR3s that did not start with C, did not end with F or W, or were shorter than 7 amino acids were discarded. Antigen-specific clonotypes were identified with the MANAFEST web application by comparing peptide-stimulated wells with reference and other culture wells. For a clone to be called positive, the clone needed an FDR below 0.05, an odds ratio above 5, and a productive frequency above 0.1% in at least two of three replicate wells. A clonotype was classed as cross-reactive if the clonotype showed significant expansion both in SARS-CoV-2 spike wells and in at least one common cold coronavirus spike condition. CDR3 homology was assessed with Levenshtein distances (stringdist) and unrooted phylogenetic trees (ape) in R version 3.6.1. TCRdb itself trimmed the public reads at Q25 with fastp, ran MiXCR and retained productive beta chains. Identical CDR3 proteins give one entry, which carries the most common genes and DNA. V and J calls and clone size were set by TCRdb, not the authors. Recorded for this sample are roughly 23,000 distinct CDR3 sequences; under 45% of them occurred a single time. 19% of the sample belongs to the ten largest clones.

The study at large found these results: Of the vaccine-specific clones in convalescent patients, 304 of 307, or nearly all, reacted only to SARS-CoV-2 spike and did not cross-react with common cold coronaviruses. Among the post-vaccine SARS-CoV-2-reactive clones in convalescent patients, a median about 86% showed up only after vaccination, which suggests vaccine-specific priming. The study included relatively few convalescent patients and did not analyze early timepoints after natural infection. The median number of SARS-CoV-2-reactive clonotypes rose from approximately 20 after infection to 30 to 45 after vaccination, but the change was not significant.

CDR3 length: 16 amino acids, cysteine to phenylalanine. Just the 48-base CDR3 DNA is kept, in frame starting at base 1. V is reduced by 1 base and J by 6 bases, leaving a spacing of 18 bases between them. The germline V gene provides CDR1 MNHNS and CDR2 SASEGT. The sample was CD4+ T cells from blood, cultured in vitro, taken before SARS-CoV-2 vaccination. Rearrangement joined TRBV6-1 to TRBJ1-2, with no confidently assigned D gene. The TCR originated in a human donor who received a COVID-19 vaccine. The sequence in DNA is TGTGCCAGCAGTGAAGGCATTCCGCTATACCGGGATGGCTACACCTTC. Translated, this gives CASSEGIPLYRDGYTF.